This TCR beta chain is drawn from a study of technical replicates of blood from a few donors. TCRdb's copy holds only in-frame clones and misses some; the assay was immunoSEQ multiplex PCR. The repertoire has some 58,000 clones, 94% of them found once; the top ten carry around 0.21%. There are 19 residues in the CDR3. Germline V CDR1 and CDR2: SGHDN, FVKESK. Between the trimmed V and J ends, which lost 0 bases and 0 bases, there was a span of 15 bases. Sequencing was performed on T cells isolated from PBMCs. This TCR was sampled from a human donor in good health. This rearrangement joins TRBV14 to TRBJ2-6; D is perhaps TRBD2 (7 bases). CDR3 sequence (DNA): TGTGCCAGCAGCCAAGAGTGGCTAGCGGACAGCTCTGGGGCCAACGTCCTGACTTTC. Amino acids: CASSQEWLADSSGANVLTF.